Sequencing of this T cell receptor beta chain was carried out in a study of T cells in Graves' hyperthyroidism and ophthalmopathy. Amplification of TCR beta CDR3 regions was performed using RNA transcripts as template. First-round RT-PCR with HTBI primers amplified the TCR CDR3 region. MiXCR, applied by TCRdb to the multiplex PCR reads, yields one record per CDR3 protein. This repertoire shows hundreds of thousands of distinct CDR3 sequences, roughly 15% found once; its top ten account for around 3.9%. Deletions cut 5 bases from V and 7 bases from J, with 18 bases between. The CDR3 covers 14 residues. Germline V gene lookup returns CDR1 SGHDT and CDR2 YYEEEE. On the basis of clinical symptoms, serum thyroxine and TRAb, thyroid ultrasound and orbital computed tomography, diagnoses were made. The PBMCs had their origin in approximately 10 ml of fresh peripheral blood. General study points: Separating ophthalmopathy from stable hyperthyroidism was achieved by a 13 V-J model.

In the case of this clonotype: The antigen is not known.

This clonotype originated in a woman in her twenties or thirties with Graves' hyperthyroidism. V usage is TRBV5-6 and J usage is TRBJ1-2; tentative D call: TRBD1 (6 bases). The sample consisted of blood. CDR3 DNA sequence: TGTGCCAGCAGAATACAGGGAAAAATGAGTGGCTACACCTTC. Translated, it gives CASRIQGKMSGYTF.